Listed below are T cell receptor beta chains from one sample, sequenced in a study of T-cell memory formation after mild COVID-19. TCRdb used MiXCR to reprocess the 5' RACE reads, holding one entry per CDR3 protein. This sample yields 550,000 to 700,000 distinct CDR3 sequences, of which approximately 15% are seen a single time; around 8.1% belongs to the top ten. The specimen sequenced was PBMCs or a T cell subset sorted from them (not recorded which). The receptors derive from an adult woman who had mild COVID-19 (a few samples of this study predate the infection). Cell type and time point are not known. Each CDR3 is given with its conserved first and last residue. Fields, in order: clone size, V gene, D gene, J gene, CDR3 DNA, CDR3 protein. D genes are given only for firm matches. Part of the rows lack a size; the others show once, few, many or a class for expanded clones.

clone size: few
V gene: TRBV12-3/TRBV12-4
D gene: -
J gene: TRBJ2-2
CDR3 DNA: TGTGCCAGCAGTTCCGGGACTCTGAGCGACACCGGGGAGCTGTTTTTT
CDR3 protein: CASSSGTLSDTGELFF

clone size: few
V gene: TRBV5-1
D gene: TRBD2
J gene: TRBJ2-5
CDR3 DNA: TGCGCCAGCAGCTTAGGCGCGGGAGGGCCCTCGCGGGAGACCCAGTACTTC
CDR3 protein: CASSLGAGGPSRETQYF

clone size: -
V gene: TRBV7-9
D gene: TRBD2
J gene: TRBJ2-5
CDR3 DNA: TGTGCCAGCAGCACCCACCGGCGGGAGGCCCAAGAGACCCAGTACTTC
CDR3 protein: CASSTHRREAQETQYF

clone size: few
V gene: TRBV7-9
D gene: TRBD1
J gene: TRBJ2-3
CDR3 DNA: TGTGCCAGCAGCCGCGCAGGGGGCGTAGCAGATACGCAGTATTTT
CDR3 protein: CASSRAGGVADTQYF

clone size: -
V gene: TRBV11-3
D gene: -
J gene: TRBJ1-6
CDR3 DNA: TGTGCCAGCAGCCCCTCACTGGGGAATTCACCCCTCCACTTT
CDR3 protein: CASSPSLGNSPLHF

clone size: few
V gene: TRBV5-1
D gene: TRBD2
J gene: TRBJ2-1
CDR3 DNA: TGCGCCAGCAGCTCGGGGGGGCCGAATGAGCAGTTCTTC
CDR3 protein: CASSSGGPNEQFF

clone size: -
V gene: TRBV2
D gene: -
J gene: TRBJ2-1
CDR3 DNA: TGTGCCAGCAGCGGCACAGTGGGTTCCTACAATGAGCAGTTCTTC
CDR3 protein: CASSGTVGSYNEQFF

clone size: -
V gene: TRBV12-3/TRBV12-4
D gene: TRBD2
J gene: TRBJ2-7
CDR3 DNA: TGTGCCAGCAGTTACGGCGGGAGGAGGTTAAGCGAGCAGTACTTC
CDR3 protein: CASSYGGRRLSEQYF

clone size: -
V gene: TRBV7-9
D gene: TRBD1
J gene: TRBJ1-5
CDR3 DNA: TGTGCCAGCAGCGAAGGGACAGGGGGTTATCAGCCCCAGCATTTT
CDR3 protein: CASSEGTGGYQPQHF

clone size: many
V gene: TRBV3-1
D gene: -
J gene: TRBJ1-1
CDR3 DNA: TGTGCCAGCAGACAGTCGGGGCAGACGAACACTGAAGCTTTCTTT
CDR3 protein: CASRQSGQTNTEAFF

clone size: -
V gene: TRBV19
D gene: -
J gene: TRBJ2-1
CDR3 DNA: TGTGCCAGTAGTTTGGACAGCCACAATGAGCAGTTCTTC
CDR3 protein: CASSLDSHNEQFF

clone size: -
V gene: TRBV12-3/TRBV12-4
D gene: -
J gene: TRBJ2-1
CDR3 DNA: TGTGCCAGCACCTTGGCAGAGTACAATGAGCAGTTCTTC
CDR3 protein: CASTLAEYNEQFF

clone size: few
V gene: TRBV5-1
D gene: TRBD2
J gene: TRBJ2-1
CDR3 DNA: TGCGCCAGCAGCGCATCTCTCGGACTAGCGGCGAACTACAATGAGCAGTTCTTC
CDR3 protein: CASSASLGLAANYNEQFF

clone size: -
V gene: TRBV19
D gene: -
J gene: TRBJ1-1
CDR3 DNA: TGTGCCAGTAGTATCAGTAACACTGAAGCTTTCTTT
CDR3 protein: CASSISNTEAFF

clone size: -
V gene: TRBV14
D gene: -
J gene: TRBJ1-3
CDR3 DNA: TGTGCCAGCAGCCATCGGGGGTATGGAAACACCATATATTTT
CDR3 protein: CASSHRGYGNTIYF

clone size: few
V gene: TRBV23-1
D gene: -
J gene: TRBJ2-5
CDR3 DNA: TGCGCCAGCAGTCAATGCCCGGAGCTCTCGACCCAAGAGACCCAGTACTTC
CDR3 protein: CASSQCPELSTQETQYF

clone size: -
V gene: TRBV7-9
D gene: -
J gene: TRBJ1-3
CDR3 DNA: TGTGCCAGCAGCCCGTTCAACCGGGACTGGACTGGAAACACCATATATTTT
CDR3 protein: CASSPFNRDWTGNTIYF

clone size: -
V gene: TRBV5-5
D gene: TRBD1
J gene: TRBJ2-1
CDR3 DNA: TGTGCCAGCAGTTTCACGTGGGACAGGGATACCAATGAGCAGTTCTTC
CDR3 protein: CASSFTWDRDTNEQFF

clone size: few
V gene: TRBV4-1
D gene: -
J gene: TRBJ1-5
CDR3 DNA: TGCGCCAGCAGCCAAGTGGTAAATCAGCCCCAGCATTTT
CDR3 protein: CASSQVVNQPQHF

clone size: few
V gene: TRBV7-8
D gene: -
J gene: TRBJ2-1
CDR3 DNA: TGTGCCAGCAGCTTTGGACTAAAACAGGGGGAGCAGTTCTTC
CDR3 protein: CASSFGLKQGEQFF

clone size: -
V gene: TRBV30
D gene: -
J gene: TRBJ1-5
CDR3 DNA: TGTGCCTGGAGTGCGCGGGTCCACGGAGGCAATCAGCCCCAGCATTTT
CDR3 protein: CAWSARVHGGNQPQHF

clone size: few
V gene: TRBV27
D gene: TRBD2
J gene: TRBJ2-2
CDR3 DNA: TGTGCCAGCCGAAGCGGGAGCTGGACCGGGGAGCTGTTTTTT
CDR3 protein: CASRSGSWTGELFF

clone size: few
V gene: TRBV10-3
D gene: TRBD1
J gene: TRBJ2-1
CDR3 DNA: TGTGCCATCAGTGGGGACAGGGGGCACCACAATGAGCAGTTCTTC
CDR3 protein: CAISGDRGHHNEQFF

clone size: few
V gene: TRBV7-7
D gene: TRBD2
J gene: TRBJ2-7
CDR3 DNA: TGTGCCAGCAGCTTAGGGCTAGCGGGGGGCCTGTACGAGCAGTACTTC
CDR3 protein: CASSLGLAGGLYEQYF

clone size: -
V gene: TRBV5-4
D gene: -
J gene: TRBJ1-1
CDR3 DNA: TGTGCCAGCAGCTTGGTACCTCCCGCAGGGCGAGGGATGAACACTGAAGCTTTCTTT
CDR3 protein: CASSLVPPAGRGMNTEAFF

clone size: few
V gene: TRBV5-6
D gene: -
J gene: TRBJ2-7
CDR3 DNA: TGTGCCAGCAGCTTTGGGGGTTTCTACGAGCAGTACTTC
CDR3 protein: CASSFGGFYEQYF

clone size: -
V gene: TRBV6-1
D gene: -
J gene: TRBJ2-7
CDR3 DNA: TGTGCCAGCAGTGGTTACCCCGCCTACGAGCAGTACTTC
CDR3 protein: CASSGYPAYEQYF

clone size: -
V gene: TRBV4-1
D gene: TRBD2
J gene: TRBJ2-4
CDR3 DNA: TGCGCCAGCAGCCTGGGACTAGCGGGGGGCTCGGCCAAAAACATTCAGTACTTC
CDR3 protein: CASSLGLAGGSAKNIQYF

clone size: many
V gene: TRBV20-1
D gene: -
J gene: TRBJ2-5
CDR3 DNA: TGCAGTGCTAGAAGGACCCAATGGCGGGAGACCCAGTACTTC
CDR3 protein: CSARRTQWRETQYF

clone size: -
V gene: TRBV7-8
D gene: TRBD2
J gene: TRBJ2-5
CDR3 DNA: TGTGCCAGCACCTCTCGCGGGGGGTACCAAGAGACCCAGTACTTC
CDR3 protein: CASTSRGGYQETQYF

clone size: -
V gene: TRBV6-5
D gene: -
J gene: TRBJ1-2
CDR3 DNA: TGTGCCAGCAGTTACGGGGGGGGCGCGGATGGCTACACCTTC
CDR3 protein: CASSYGGGADGYTF

clone size: -
V gene: TRBV4-2
D gene: -
J gene: TRBJ1-2
CDR3 DNA: TGTGCCAGCAGCCAAGGGGTCCTTCTCTATGGCTACACCTTC
CDR3 protein: CASSQGVLLYGYTF

clone size: -
V gene: TRBV2
D gene: -
J gene: TRBJ2-4
CDR3 DNA: TGTGCCAGCAGTGGCCCGAGGAGAACCTACGACCTAGCCAAAAACATTCAGTACTTC
CDR3 protein: CASSGPRRTYDLAKNIQYF

clone size: many
V gene: TRBV7-3
D gene: TRBD1
J gene: TRBJ1-1
CDR3 DNA: TGTGCCAGCAGCTTGACAGGGGGCGCACCCACTGAAGCTTTCTTT
CDR3 protein: CASSLTGGAPTEAFF

clone size: -
V gene: TRBV3-1
D gene: -
J gene: TRBJ1-1
CDR3 DNA: TGTGCCAGCAACCGAAGGGAGAACACTGAAGCTTTCTTT
CDR3 protein: CASNRRENTEAFF

clone size: few
V gene: TRBV20-1
D gene: -
J gene: TRBJ1-1
CDR3 DNA: TGCAGTGCAGGAACAGGACCAGTTTTTGGGGCTTTCTTT
CDR3 protein: CSAGTGPVFGAFF

clone size: many
V gene: TRBV5-4
D gene: -
J gene: TRBJ1-6
CDR3 DNA: TGTGCCAGCAGCCGACGTGGCTGGGGGGCCTCCTATAATTCACCCCTCCACTTT
CDR3 protein: CASSRRGWGASYNSPLHF

clone size: few
V gene: TRBV7-3
D gene: TRBD1
J gene: TRBJ2-1
CDR3 DNA: TGTGCCAGCAGCTCCTCCGGGACAGAGAACTTCAATGAGCAGTTCTTC
CDR3 protein: CASSSSGTENFNEQFF

clone size: -
V gene: TRBV4-2
D gene: -
J gene: TRBJ1-1
CDR3 DNA: TGTGCCAGCAGCCAAAGAGTTGTAGGGGCGGGCACTGAAGCTTTCTTT
CDR3 protein: CASSQRVVGAGTEAFF

clone size: -
V gene: TRBV2
D gene: TRBD1
J gene: TRBJ1-1
CDR3 DNA: TGTGCCAGGGGGGAGGACAGGGACGACACTGAAGCTTTCTTT
CDR3 protein: CARGEDRDDTEAFF

clone size: many
V gene: TRBV5-1
D gene: -
J gene: TRBJ1-1
CDR3 DNA: TGCGCCAGCAGCTCCGGACAGCCGAACACTGAAGCTTTCTTT
CDR3 protein: CASSSGQPNTEAFF

clone size: -
V gene: TRBV5-1
D gene: TRBD1
J gene: TRBJ2-4
CDR3 DNA: TGCGCCAGCAGCTTACGACAGGGGGCCAAAAACATTCAGTACTTC
CDR3 protein: CASSLRQGAKNIQYF

clone size: few
V gene: TRBV29-1
D gene: TRBD1
J gene: TRBJ1-1
CDR3 DNA: TGCAGCGGGCACTCCGGGACAGTGAACACTGAAGCTTTCTTT
CDR3 protein: CSGHSGTVNTEAFF

clone size: -
V gene: TRBV24-1
D gene: -
J gene: TRBJ2-5
CDR3 DNA: TGTGCCACCAGTCCTGGGAAGGGGGGCGAGGAGACCCAGTACTTC
CDR3 protein: CATSPGKGGEETQYF